One T cell receptor beta chain is described in this entry. As yet, its antigen is unknown. Using its own MiXCR run on the RT-PCR reads, TCRdb lists one record per CDR3 protein. The sample records about 780,000 distinct CDR3 sequences, about 18% being singletons. This specimen comes from a study of response to subunit inactivated influenza vaccine. Study-level findings and limits: Only a handful of new T cells, the authors suggested, are recruited with each seasonal influenza vaccination.

The germline CDR1 and CDR2 sequences are DFQATT and SNEGSKA (reference sequence). The CDR3 covers 15 residues. V was pared by 2 bases and J by 1 base, with 5 bases of the junction left unmatched. This sample comprised PBMCs from blood, obtained roughly 5 days after vaccination. This receptor was obtained from a man between 45 and 60 years old who received an inactivated influenza vaccine. The rearrangement uses TRBV20-1 and TRBJ2-1, with TRBD2 matching over 7 bases. CDR3 region: CSARTGTNSYNEQFF. The DNA for the CDR3 is TGCAGTGCTAGAACCGGGACTAATTCCTACAATGAGCAGTTCTTC.